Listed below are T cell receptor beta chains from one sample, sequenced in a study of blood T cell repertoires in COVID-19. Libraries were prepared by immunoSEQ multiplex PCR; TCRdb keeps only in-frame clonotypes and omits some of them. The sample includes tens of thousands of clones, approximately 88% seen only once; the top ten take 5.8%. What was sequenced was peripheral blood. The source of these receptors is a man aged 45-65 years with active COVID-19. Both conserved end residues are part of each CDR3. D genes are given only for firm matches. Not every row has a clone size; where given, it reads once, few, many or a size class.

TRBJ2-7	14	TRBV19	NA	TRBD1	CASSIRGGNYEQYF	TGTGCCAGTAGTATCAGAGGGGGCAACTACGAGCAGTACTTC
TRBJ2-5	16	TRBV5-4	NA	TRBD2	CASSLAGLAGDETQYF	TGTGCCAGCAGCTTGGCGGGACTAGCGGGCGACGAGACCCAGTACTTC
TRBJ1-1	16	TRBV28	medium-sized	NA	CASSPPLEGGNTEAFF	TGTGCCAGCAGTCCCCCCCTGGAGGGTGGGAACACTGAAGCTTTCTTT
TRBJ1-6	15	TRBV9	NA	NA	CASSVGGGTNSPLHF	TGTGCCAGCAGCGTAGGGGGGGGGACTAATTCACCCCTCCACTTT
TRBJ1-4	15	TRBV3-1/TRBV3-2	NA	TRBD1	CASSSRTGDLEKLFF	TGTGCCAGCAGCTCGCGGACAGGGGACTTGGAAAAACTGTTTTTT
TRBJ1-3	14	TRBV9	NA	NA	CASSGGEEGNTIYF	TGTGCCAGCAGCGGAGGGGAGGAGGGGAACACCATATATTTT
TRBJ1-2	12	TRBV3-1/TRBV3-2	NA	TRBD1	CASRDRAGGYTF	TGTGCCAGCCGGGACAGGGCTGGTGGCTACACCTTC
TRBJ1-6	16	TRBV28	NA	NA	CASSFLQGTYNSPLHF	TGTGCCAGCAGCTTCCTACAGGGCACGTATAATTCACCCCTCCACTTT
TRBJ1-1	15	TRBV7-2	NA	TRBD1	CASSPGGQGESEAFF	TGTGCCAGCAGCCCAGGGGGTCAGGGGGAATCTGAAGCTTTCTTT
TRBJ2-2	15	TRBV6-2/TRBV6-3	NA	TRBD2	CASSYRSGATGELFF	TGTGCCAGCAGTTACAGGAGCGGGGCCACCGGGGAGCTGTTTTTT
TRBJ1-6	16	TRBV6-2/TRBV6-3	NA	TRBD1	CASSSRQGGGNSPLHF	TGTGCCAGCAGTTCCCGACAGGGCGGTGGGAATTCACCCCTCCACTTT
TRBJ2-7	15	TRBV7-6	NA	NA	CASSPRPGINYEQYF	TGTGCCAGCAGCCCAAGGCCGGGGATAAACTACGAGCAGTACTTC
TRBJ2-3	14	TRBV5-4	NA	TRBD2	CASSLSGSPDTQYF	TGTGCCAGCAGCTTAAGCGGGAGCCCAGATACGCAGTATTTT
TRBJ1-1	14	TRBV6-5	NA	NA	CASSSGGSSTEAFF	TGTGCCAGCAGCTCCGGCGGGTCGAGCACTGAAGCTTTCTTT
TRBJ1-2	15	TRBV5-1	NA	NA	CASSLAGGPTRGYTF	TGCGCCAGCAGCTTGGCGGGGGGACCAACGCGCGGCTACACCTTC
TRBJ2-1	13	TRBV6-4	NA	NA	CASSTLEGNEQFF	TGTGCCAGCAGTACCCTAGAGGGTAATGAGCAGTTCTTC
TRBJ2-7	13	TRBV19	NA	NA	CASSVTDSYEQYF	TGTGCCAGTAGTGTGACAGATTCCTACGAGCAGTACTTC
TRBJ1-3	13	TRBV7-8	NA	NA	CASSRDGGNTIYF	TGTGCCAGCAGCCGCGACGGGGGAAACACCATATATTTT
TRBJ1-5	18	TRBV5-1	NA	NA	CARSRGAISRSSNQPQHF	TGCGCCAGGAGCCGCGGGGCGATAAGCCGATCAAGCAATCAGCCCCAGCATTTT
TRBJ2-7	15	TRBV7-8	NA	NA	CASSLARGPSYEQYF	TGTGCCAGCAGCTTAGCCAGGGGCCCTTCCTACGAGCAGTACTTC
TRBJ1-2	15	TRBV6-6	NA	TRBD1	CASSYGDREGFGYTF	TGTGCCAGCAGTTACGGGGACAGGGAGGGGTTTGGCTACACCTTC
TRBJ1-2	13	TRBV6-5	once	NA	CASSSPPVYGYTF	TGTGCCAGCTCGTCGCCCCCAGTCTATGGCTACACCTTC
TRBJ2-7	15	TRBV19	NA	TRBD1	CASSIDLGRGYEQYF	TGTGCCAGTAGTATAGATCTGGGCAGGGGGTACGAGCAGTACTTC
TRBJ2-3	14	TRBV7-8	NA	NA	CASSTGTLLDTQYF	TGTGCCAGCAGCACCGGGACTTTACTCGATACGCAGTATTTT
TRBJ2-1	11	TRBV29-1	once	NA	CSVLTSYEQFF	TGCAGCGTATTAACTAGTTATGAGCAGTTCTTC
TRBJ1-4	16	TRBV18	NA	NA	CASSLLGRATNEKLFF	TGTGCCAGCTCACTGCTCGGGAGAGCAACTAATGAAAAACTGTTTTTT
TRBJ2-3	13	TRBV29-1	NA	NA	CSVGRDFTDTQYF	TGCAGCGTTGGCAGGGATTTCACAGATACGCAGTATTTT
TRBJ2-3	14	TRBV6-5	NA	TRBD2	CASSYGGGKDTQYF	TGTGCCAGCAGTTATGGCGGGGGTAAAGATACGCAGTATTTT